This TCR beta chain was documented in a study of molecular identifiers for immune sequencing clone quantification (dated by TCRdb to between 2017 and 2018). With respect to the entire study: For a replicate experiment, RNA from roughly 18,000 or 92,000 naive CD8 T cells was divided into five aliquots, of which four were sequenced. This methods study used CD8 T cells to benchmark TCR RNA copy counting and molecular-identifier clustering-based TCR repertoire sequencing (MIDCIRS). What the research found in general, with its limitations: Identical TCR molecules sharing a barcode could cause highly expanded clone sizes to be underestimated. When barcode sub-clustering was omitted, TCR diversity was inflated by chimeric consensus sequences, with chimeras reaching as high as 47%. Modeling indicated approximately 3.1 TCR RNA copies recovered per cell, compared with 7.5 to 10 by digital PCR, which implies a capture efficiency of about 27%. In CMV-specific effector cells, over 99% of molecules were held by clones above 20 RNA copies, whereas under 1% of molecules were held by such clones in naive cells. Spiked-in Jurkat TCR RNA (approximately 9 copies' worth), which is not part of the donor repertoire, was contained in the naive libraries. Spiked-in Jurkat TCR RNA equivalent to a single cell was reported to be detectable even among 850,000 to 1,000,000 naive CD8 T cells.

The library was built by means of PCR. Sequencer: NextSeq 500. Bulk TCR libraries were generated as previously described, with the TCR primers listed in Table S5 used. The Qiagen AllPrep DNA/RNA kit was used to purify total RNA. Before analysis, reads from multiple sequencing runs of the same library were pooled. In the source study's methods: Only reads with exact TCR constant sequence were kept, trimmed to 150 nt, and grouped by their 12-nt molecular barcodes. Within each barcode group, reads were sub-clustered at a 15% Levenshtein threshold, and quality-weighted consensus sequences were built per RNA molecule. Non-functional sequences were discarded, and so were lower-count sequences lying one edit away from another sequence. Based on fitting two negative binomial distributions, any barcode sub-cluster with under 20% of the maximum read count was discarded. TCRdb redid the processing of the public reads, applying fastp at Q25 and MiXCR, and retained in-frame beta chains. Every entry covers one CDR3 protein and lists the most common genes and DNA from its rows. The V and J calls were not made by the authors but by TCRdb's processing. Across this sample there are some 320,000 distinct CDR3 sequences, with over 20% seen only once. Clones ranked in the top ten supply around 0.7% of the sample.

With regard to this clonotype: Its antigen target is currently unknown. It may be a read error: a sequence one base away is much more abundant.

Libraries of naive CD8 T cells were built from around 20,000 to 990,000 sorted cells, with 10%, 30% or 50% of the purified RNA used. Naive CD8 T cells were FACS-sorted as CD8+CD4-CCR7+CD45RA+ on a BD FACSAria II into RLT Plus buffer. To test detection sensitivity, Jurkat RNA equal to around nine TCR copies was added to samples of about 20,000-1,000,000 naive CD8 T cells. Enrichment of CD8 T cells was done with RosetteSep CD8+ T Cell Enrichment Cocktail plus Ficoll-Paque, and ACK red cell lysis came afterward. The sample was naive CD8+ T cells from blood, with Jurkat cell RNA spiked in. The sample's cell subset or site label is to be understood as: FACS-sorted CD8+CD4-CCR7+CD45RA+ naive T cells. This sequence originates from a human donor in good health. Some libraries in this study had Jurkat cell RNA spiked in.

The nucleotides read TGTGCCAGCAGTTTATGTGAGGGAGGAGGAACTGAAGCTTTCTTT. This sequence encodes CASSLCEGGGTEAFF. The chain is assembled from TRBV12-3 or TRBV12-4 and TRBJ1-1, with no confident D gene call. Including the terminal cysteine and phenylalanine, the CDR3 comprises 15 residues. The sequence is cut down to CDR3 DNA, 45 bases in frame from base 1. Trimming takes 2 bases from V and 5 bases from J, and the germline ends sit 15 bases apart.